Listed below are T cell receptor beta chains from one sample, sequenced in a study of shared clonotypes between healthy human individuals. The repertoire was sequenced with immunoSEQ multiplex PCR; TCRdb's copy has only in-frame clones and lacks some. Of more than 450,000 clones in the sample, 70% to 80% were seen once. Sequenced material: PBMCs. All receptors come from a middle-aged woman in good health. Some clones in this sample may be carry-over from other donors' samples. The CDR3 runs from the conserved cysteine through the conserved F or W. The D gene is left open where the match is weak. Rows may omit the clone size; those that give it use once, few, many or a size class.

j_gene	v_gene	d_gene	abundance	CDR3nt	CDR3aa
TRBJ2-2	TRBV10-1	NA	many	TGCGCCAGCCGGAGGGGGCCGGCCGGGGAGCTGTTTTTT	CASRRGPAGELFF
TRBJ2-7	TRBV7-9	NA	NA	TGTGCCAGCAGCTTAAGGTCCGGGACCTCAAGCTCCTACGAGCAGTACTTC	CASSLRSGTSSSYEQYF
TRBJ2-3	TRBV10-3	NA	many	TGTGCCATCAGCCGTGCCAGGGGCGGAACAGATACGCAGTATTTT	CAISRARGGTDTQYF
TRBJ2-7	TRBV7-6	TRBD2	once	TGTGCCAGCAGCTCGGGACTAGCGGGTGGCTACGAGCAGTACTTC	CASSSGLAGGYEQYF
TRBJ1-2	TRBV28	NA	once	TGTGCCAGCAGTTTTAGGCAGGGCCGAGACTATGGCTACACCTTC	CASSFRQGRDYGYTF
TRBJ2-5	TRBV7-2	TRBD1	NA	TGTGCCAGCAGCTCAAGACAGGGGTCAGAGACCCAGTACTTC	CASSSRQGSETQYF
TRBJ2-1	TRBV30	TRBD2	NA	TGTGCCTGGAGCGCCGGGAGGGGAGGTGAGCAGTTCTTC	CAWSAGRGGEQFF
TRBJ2-4	TRBV28	NA	NA	TGTGCCAGCAGTTTGTCAGGGCAGAACATTCAGTACTTC	CASSLSGQNIQYF
TRBJ1-5	TRBV19	NA	once	TGTGCCAGTAGTATAGACCGCGATCAGCCCCAGCATTTT	CASSIDRDQPQHF
TRBJ1-1	TRBV6-4	NA	NA	TGTGCCAGCATTACTTGGGTACCCAGGCGGAACACTGAAGCTTTCTTT	CASITWVPRRNTEAFF
TRBJ2-5	TRBV2	TRBD1	NA	TGTGCCAGCAGATCCGACAGGGGTTCCCAAGAGACCCAGTACTTC	CASRSDRGSQETQYF
TRBJ2-7	TRBV28	NA	NA	TGTGCCAGCAGTCGCGGGCGTTCCACCTACGAGCAGTACTTC	CASSRGRSTYEQYF
TRBJ2-6	TRBV18	NA	once	TGTGCCAGCTCACCCCTCCTCGGGGCCAACGTCCTGACTTTC	CASSPLLGANVLTF
TRBJ2-1	TRBV6-5	NA	NA	TGTGCCAGCAGGGTGACCGCAGTAGGTGAGCAGTTCTTC	CASRVTAVGEQFF
TRBJ1-3	TRBV4-3	NA	NA	TGCGCCAGCAGCTCTACGCACCGCCGAAACACCATATATTTT	CASSSTHRRNTIYF
TRBJ1-5	TRBV6-1	NA	NA	TGTGCCAGCAGTGAGGGGTATCAGCCCCAGCATTTT	CASSEGYQPQHF
TRBJ2-7	TRBV25-1	NA	NA	TGTGCCAGCAGGAAACAGGGAACCTACGAGCAGTACTTC	CASRKQGTYEQYF
TRBJ2-7	TRBV6-6	TRBD2	once	TGTGCCAGCAGTTACCCTGGACTAGCCGACGAGCAGTACTTC	CASSYPGLADEQYF
TRBJ1-1	TRBV29-1	TRBD1	few	TGCAGCGTTGAGCCTAGGACAGGAGCCTTGAACACTGAAGCTTTCTTT	CSVEPRTGALNTEAFF
TRBJ1-3	TRBV18	NA	NA	TGTGCCAGCTCACCTTTCGCTGGAAACACCATATATTTT	CASSPFAGNTIYF
TRBJ2-3	TRBV28	NA	NA	TGTGCCAGCAGTTTCTCCGGGAGAGGCACAGATACGCAGTATTTT	CASSFSGRGTDTQYF
TRBJ2-3	TRBV7-6	TRBD2	NA	TGTGCCAGCAGCACGAGACTAGCCAGCACAGATACGCAGTATTTT	CASSTRLASTDTQYF
TRBJ2-3	TRBV4-3	TRBD2	NA	TGCGCCAGCAGCCAAACAAGCGGGAGCGCCACAGATACGCAGTATTTT	CASSQTSGSATDTQYF
TRBJ2-1	TRBV5-6	NA	NA	TGTGCCAGCAGCACTCTGATCCGTGGGGCGCTTATGGGTGATGAGCAGTTCTTC	CASSTLIRGALMGDEQFF
TRBJ2-7	TRBV5-4	NA	NA	TGTGCCAGCAGTTTGCGGCGAGGGTACTCCTACGAGCAGTACTTC	CASSLRRGYSYEQYF
TRBJ2-3	TRBV10-2	TRBD1	once	TGCGCCACCACGCCTGGACAGGGGCCGAGCACAGATACGCAGTATTTT	CATTPGQGPSTDTQYF
TRBJ2-1	TRBV5-1	TRBD2	NA	TGCGCCAGCAGCACGCGGGTGGGCGGGAGCTACAATGAGCAGTTCTTC	CASSTRVGGSYNEQFF
TRBJ2-1	TRBV9	TRBD2	few	TGTGCCAGCAGCGTAGGGTTGCGGGAGGGCTACAATGAGCAGTTCTTC	CASSVGLREGYNEQFF
TRBJ2-7	TRBV6-1	NA	NA	TGTGCCACCCAAAAGGACCGATCCTACGAGCAGTACTTC	CATQKDRSYEQYF
TRBJ2-7	TRBV6-5	NA	NA	TGTGCCAGCGGTCCCACAGGAGCCTACGAGCAGTACTTC	CASGPTGAYEQYF
TRBJ1-1	TRBV7-3	NA	few	TGTGCCAGCAGCTACAGGAGGGAAAGCACTGAAGCTTTCTTT	CASSYRRESTEAFF
TRBJ2-5	TRBV7-3	NA	NA	TGTGCCAGCAGCTTATCCGGAGAGACCCAGTACTTC	CASSLSGETQYF
TRBJ2-1	TRBV7-9	TRBD2	few	TGTGCCAGCAGCCTCGGGACTAGAGGTGAGCAGTTCTTC	CASSLGTRGEQFF
TRBJ2-1	TRBV5-6	TRBD2	NA	TGTGCCAGCAGCAGGAGGGGCCTTAGCGGGTACAATGAGCAGTTCTTC	CASSRRGLSGYNEQFF
TRBJ1-4	TRBV30	NA	NA	TGTGCCTGGACAAGTGTAGGGGGAAAACTGTTTTTT	CAWTSVGGKLFF
TRBJ2-1	TRBV19	TRBD2	NA	TGTGCCAGGGCCGGGACTAGCGGGAGGGGCAATGAGCAGTTCTTC	CARAGTSGRGNEQFF
TRBJ1-4	TRBV6-6	TRBD1	NA	TGTGCCAGCAGTAGGGGACAGGGAATTAATGAAAAACTGTTTTTT	CASSRGQGINEKLFF
TRBJ2-1	TRBV7-2	NA	NA	TGTGCCAGCAGTCAAGATGCTAGCGGGACAGGTGAGCAGTTCTTC	CASSQDASGTGEQFF
TRBJ1-4	TRBV5-1	NA	NA	TGCGCCAGCAGCTTGGCGGCAGGAGAAAAACTGTTTTTT	CASSLAAGEKLFF
TRBJ2-5	TRBV30	NA	NA	TGTGCCTGGGTCCGTGCAGGGGTAGAGACCCAGTACTTC	CAWVRAGVETQYF
TRBJ2-1	TRBV7-7	NA	NA	TGTGCCAGCAGCCCCATAAGAGAGCGAAACAATGAGCAGTTCTTC	CASSPIRERNNEQFF
TRBJ2-1	TRBV2	NA	NA	TGTGCCAGTCCCCCGCGCCATGAGCAGTTCTTC	CASPPRHEQFF
TRBJ2-1	TRBV18	NA	NA	TGTGCCAGCTCACCAAACGTCGGGGGCAATGAGCAGTTCTTC	CASSPNVGGNEQFF
TRBJ2-3	TRBV4-2	TRBD2	NA	TGTGCCAGCAGCCTCAGCGAACTAGCGGGATCCACAGATACGCAGTATTTT	CASSLSELAGSTDTQYF
TRBJ1-4	TRBV9	NA	NA	TGTGCCAGCAGCCCGACAGCCATAGATGAAAAACTGTTTTTT	CASSPTAIDEKLFF
TRBJ1-4	TRBV28	TRBD1	NA	TGTGCCAGCAGTACAGGGGGCGGAACTAATGAAAAACTGTTTTTT	CASSTGGGTNEKLFF
TRBJ2-5	TRBV18	TRBD1	NA	TGTGCCAGCTCTCCGGGACAGGGTCCCCAAGAGACCCAGTACTTC	CASSPGQGPQETQYF
TRBJ2-7	TRBV5-4	TRBD2	NA	TGTGCCAGCAGACGTGACCAGGGACTAGCGGGACCCGAGCAGTACTTC	CASRRDQGLAGPEQYF
TRBJ2-7	TRBV5-5	TRBD2	NA	TGTGCCAGCAGCTTGGGACTAGCGGGAGGGATCTCCTACGAGCAGTACTTC	CASSLGLAGGISYEQYF
TRBJ1-3	TRBV14	NA	NA	TGTGCCAGCAGCCAAGGGTTGGCAAACACCATATATTTT	CASSQGLANTIYF
TRBJ2-6	TRBV4-1	NA	many	TGCGCCAGCAGCCAAGAAGTCGGCTCTGGGGCCAACGTCCTGACTTTC	CASSQEVGSGANVLTF
TRBJ1-3	TRBV5-1	NA	NA	TGCGCCAGCAGCTTGGCCGCTGGGGAGAGCTCTGGAAACACCATATATTTT	CASSLAAGESSGNTIYF
TRBJ2-1	TRBV4-3	TRBD2	once	TGCGCCAGCAGCCAAAGCGGGAGGGCCTCAAATGAGCAGTTCTTC	CASSQSGRASNEQFF
TRBJ2-4	TRBV2	NA	NA	TGTGCCAGCAGTGAGGCTAGGCCCAAAAACATTCAGTACTTC	CASSEARPKNIQYF
TRBJ2-1	TRBV14	TRBD2	NA	TGTGCCAGCAGCCAAGCGACTAGCATCAAGTTCTTC	CASSQATSIKFF
TRBJ1-5	TRBV19	NA	NA	TGTGCCAGTAGTATAGTAGGCAATCAGCCCCAGCATTTT	CASSIVGNQPQHF
TRBJ2-5	TRBV6-1	NA	NA	TGTGCCAGCAGTGAAGTGGGGGGTGGCATGGGTGAGACCCAGTACTTC	CASSEVGGGMGETQYF
TRBJ2-7	TRBV19	NA	NA	TGTGCCAGTAGTATTGGTCAGGTTGGGACCTACGAGCAGTACTTC	CASSIGQVGTYEQYF
TRBJ1-5	TRBV2	NA	few	TGTGCCAGCAGTCCTAATAGCAATCAGCCCCAGCATTTT	CASSPNSNQPQHF